The entry below gives a single T cell receptor (beta chain) sequence along with its context. The antigen is not known. Germline CDR1 and CDR2: KGHSH and LQKENI. The CDR3 is 13 residues long. Every single donor had a roughly 2.5 ml blood sample drawn. The total RNA came straight from whole blood, and T cells were not sorted beforehand. This entry belongs to a study of monozygotic twins with inflammatory bowel disease. Molecular identifiers with 6-nucleotide sample barcodes were added during cDNA synthesis via template switching. TCRdb derives one entry per CDR3 protein from the 5' RACE reads, leaving out DNA. The repertoire shows 300,000 to 400,000 distinct CDR3 sequences; the top ten hold around 2%. Study-level points and caveats: Distinction of different T cell subtypes was not possible.

The TCR sequence derives from a human donor with ulcerative colitis or Crohn's disease, or a healthy co-twin of an affected twin (not recorded which). Sequences were obtained from blood. The chain recombines TRBV18 with TRBJ1-1. CDR3 residues: CASSPAETVKAFF.